This T cell receptor beta chain was obtained from a study of OX40 agonist ivuxolimab in advanced cancers. At the level of the study: A history of anti-PD-1, anti-PD-L1 or anti-CTLA-4 therapy was acceptable, and over 35% had some. Study-wide results and limits: More expanded clones were found, on average, in CD8+ than in CD4+ T cells. At doses 0.1 to 3.0 mg/kg, CD4+ and CD8+ clones expanded.

V was cut by 3 bases and J by 0 bases, with 20 bases left in between. CDR1 and CDR2 (germline): LNHDA, SQIVND (reference sequence). The CDR3 sequence is 18 residues long. Profiled with immunoSEQ multiplex PCR; TCRdb holds only in-frame clones, not every one. The sample has tens of thousands of clones; roughly four fifths are singletons. Enrollment shut out patients with autoimmune disease history or systemic immunosuppression. Regarding this clone: Its antigen is undetermined.

The sample in question was CD4+ or CD8+ T cells sorted from blood, obtained in a trial of the OX40 agonist ivuxolimab. The chain employs TRBV19 and TRBJ1-2, with D possibly matching TRBD1 (5 bases). This clonotype originated in an adult with an advanced solid tumor such as melanoma, head and neck, liver or kidney cancer. CDR3 loop: CASSIRIGAGSANYGYTF. CDR3 in DNA: TGTGCCAGTAGTATCCGAATCGGGGCCGGGAGTGCTAACTATGGCTACACCTTC.